This TCR beta chain was sequenced in a study of post-analysis software for immune sequencing data. Study observations and caveats: Under F measure analysis, samples from one preparation batch co-clustered strongly. Included in a set of several TRBV segments more frequent in patients than controls were TRBV5-6, TRBV5-1 and TRBV20-1.

About this clonotype itself: No antigen is known for it. At one of its ends the junction is not consistent with the germline gene, which may arise from a read error.

The authors incorporated unique molecular identifiers into the TCR beta cDNA libraries. TCRdb used MiXCR to reprocess the PCR reads, holding one entry per CDR3 protein. Here the sample spans 600,000 to 700,000 distinct CDR3 sequences, approximately 60% being singletons. The germline CDR1 and CDR2 sequences are MNHEY and SVGAGI. The CDR3 consists of 15 residues. Source material: blood. V usage is TRBV6-5 and J usage is TRBJ1-2, with 11 bases lining up with TRBD1. The TCR sequence derives from a girl aged 2 to 10 with multiple sclerosis. In DNA form, the CDR3 reads TGTGTCAGCAGTTACAAAGGACAGGGGGCCTATGGCCACACCTTC. This gives the protein CVSSYKGQGAYGHTF.